Listed below are T cell receptor beta chains from one sample, sequenced in a study of cytomegalovirus exposure and HLA in healthy donors. Assay used: immunoSEQ multiplex PCR; TCRdb lists only in-frame clones, some missing. The profile shows under 300,000 clones, 81% of them singletons. Source material: PBMCs. These receptors all stem from a woman in her sixties or seventies in good health and CMV-seropositive. Each CDR3 is given with its conserved first and last residue. Fields, in order: J gene, clone size, V gene, D gene, CDR3 protein, CDR3 DNA. A D gene is named only where the DNA matches it firmly. Clone sizes are given selectively: once, few, many, or a class where the clone is expanded.

j_gene: TRBJ1-5
abundance: .
v_gene: TRBV7-2
d_gene: .
CDR3aa: CASSRPTGNSNQPQHF
CDR3nt: TGTGCCAGCAGCCGACCGACAGGAAACAGCAATCAGCCCCAGCATTTT

j_gene: TRBJ1-2
abundance: .
v_gene: TRBV28
d_gene: .
CDR3aa: CASTYSGLRRAGYTF
CDR3nt: TGTGCCAGCACCTACTCGGGACTCCGCCGTGCCGGCTACACCTTC

j_gene: TRBJ1-1
abundance: .
v_gene: TRBV2
d_gene: .
CDR3aa: CASNIKPGNTEAFF
CDR3nt: TGTGCCAGCAACATAAAGCCGGGGAACACTGAAGCTTTCTTT

j_gene: TRBJ2-7
abundance: .
v_gene: TRBV29-1
d_gene: .
CDR3aa: CSVEGVAAYEQYF
CDR3nt: TGCAGCGTTGAAGGGGTAGCGGCTTACGAGCAGTACTTC

j_gene: TRBJ1-1
abundance: .
v_gene: TRBV13
d_gene: TRBD1
CDR3aa: CASSLTGGKAFF
CDR3nt: TGTGCCAGCAGCTTGACAGGGGGAAAAGCTTTCTTT

j_gene: TRBJ2-3
abundance: .
v_gene: TRBV6-5
d_gene: .
CDR3aa: CASGSSTDTQYF
CDR3nt: TGTGCCAGCGGTAGCAGCACAGATACGCAGTATTTT

j_gene: TRBJ2-1
abundance: .
v_gene: TRBV2
d_gene: .
CDR3aa: CASTRDRIHEQFF
CDR3nt: TGTGCCAGCACGCGGGATAGGATCCATGAGCAGTTCTTC

j_gene: TRBJ1-2
abundance: .
v_gene: TRBV5-4
d_gene: .
CDR3aa: CASSLDRFYGYTF
CDR3nt: TGTGCCAGCAGCTTGGACAGGTTCTATGGCTACACCTTC

j_gene: TRBJ2-5
abundance: few
v_gene: TRBV7-2
d_gene: .
CDR3aa: CASSPRETQYF
CDR3nt: TGTGCCAGCAGCCCCAGGGAGACCCAGTACTTC

j_gene: TRBJ2-1
abundance: .
v_gene: TRBV10-3
d_gene: TRBD1
CDR3aa: CAISESRGPSSGEQFF
CDR3nt: TGTGCCATCAGTGAGTCAAGGGGGCCTAGTTCGGGTGAGCAGTTCTTC

j_gene: TRBJ2-1
abundance: .
v_gene: TRBV7-3
d_gene: TRBD1
CDR3aa: CASSLDRRSYNEQFF
CDR3nt: TGTGCCAGCAGCTTGGACAGGCGCTCCTACAATGAGCAGTTCTTC

j_gene: TRBJ2-3
abundance: .
v_gene: TRBV2
d_gene: TRBD1
CDR3aa: CASRDRVNTQYF
CDR3nt: TGTGCCAGCAGGGACAGGGTGAATACGCAGTATTTT

j_gene: TRBJ2-7
abundance: .
v_gene: TRBV28
d_gene: .
CDR3aa: CASSRLSGAYEQYF
CDR3nt: TGTGCCAGCTCCCGTCTTAGCGGCGCCTACGAGCAGTACTTC

j_gene: TRBJ1-1
abundance: .
v_gene: TRBV5-4
d_gene: TRBD1
CDR3aa: CASSLGGTGEAFF
CDR3nt: TGTGCCAGCAGCCTTGGCGGGACAGGAGAAGCTTTCTTT

j_gene: TRBJ1-1
abundance: .
v_gene: TRBV19
d_gene: .
CDR3aa: CASSIGRNTEAFF
CDR3nt: TGTGCCAGTAGTATTGGCCGGAACACTGAAGCTTTCTTT

j_gene: TRBJ2-3
abundance: few
v_gene: TRBV9
d_gene: .
CDR3aa: CASSLHPGGGSGTDTQYF
CDR3nt: TGTGCCAGCAGCCTCCACCCCGGGGGCGGGAGTGGTACAGATACGCAGTATTTT

j_gene: TRBJ2-2
abundance: .
v_gene: TRBV5-1
d_gene: TRBD2
CDR3aa: CASSLGSGRTGELFF
CDR3nt: TGCGCCAGCAGCTTGGGTAGCGGGCGCACCGGGGAGCTGTTTTTT

j_gene: TRBJ2-7
abundance: .
v_gene: TRBV23-1
d_gene: .
CDR3aa: CASIPTPDRESSPYEQYF
CDR3nt: TGCGCCAGCATTCCAACCCCGGACAGAGAGAGTTCCCCCTACGAGCAGTACTTC

j_gene: TRBJ2-2
abundance: .
v_gene: TRBV25-1
d_gene: .
CDR3aa: CASSPGAYTGELFF
CDR3nt: TGTGCCAGCAGCCCTGGGGCGTACACCGGGGAGCTGTTTTTT

j_gene: TRBJ2-1
abundance: .
v_gene: TRBV5-4
d_gene: TRBD2
CDR3aa: CASSLAGGSNEQFF
CDR3nt: TGTGCCAGCAGCCTAGCGGGAGGCTCCAATGAGCAGTTCTTC

j_gene: TRBJ1-2
abundance: .
v_gene: TRBV10-3
d_gene: .
CDR3aa: CAGGGVLNYGYTF
CDR3nt: TGTGCCGGAGGAGGGGTCCTAAACTATGGCTACACCTTC

j_gene: TRBJ1-2
abundance: few
v_gene: TRBV30
d_gene: .
CDR3aa: CAWSPTDWAGGYTF
CDR3nt: TGTGCCTGGAGTCCTACCGACTGGGCGGGTGGCTACACCTTC